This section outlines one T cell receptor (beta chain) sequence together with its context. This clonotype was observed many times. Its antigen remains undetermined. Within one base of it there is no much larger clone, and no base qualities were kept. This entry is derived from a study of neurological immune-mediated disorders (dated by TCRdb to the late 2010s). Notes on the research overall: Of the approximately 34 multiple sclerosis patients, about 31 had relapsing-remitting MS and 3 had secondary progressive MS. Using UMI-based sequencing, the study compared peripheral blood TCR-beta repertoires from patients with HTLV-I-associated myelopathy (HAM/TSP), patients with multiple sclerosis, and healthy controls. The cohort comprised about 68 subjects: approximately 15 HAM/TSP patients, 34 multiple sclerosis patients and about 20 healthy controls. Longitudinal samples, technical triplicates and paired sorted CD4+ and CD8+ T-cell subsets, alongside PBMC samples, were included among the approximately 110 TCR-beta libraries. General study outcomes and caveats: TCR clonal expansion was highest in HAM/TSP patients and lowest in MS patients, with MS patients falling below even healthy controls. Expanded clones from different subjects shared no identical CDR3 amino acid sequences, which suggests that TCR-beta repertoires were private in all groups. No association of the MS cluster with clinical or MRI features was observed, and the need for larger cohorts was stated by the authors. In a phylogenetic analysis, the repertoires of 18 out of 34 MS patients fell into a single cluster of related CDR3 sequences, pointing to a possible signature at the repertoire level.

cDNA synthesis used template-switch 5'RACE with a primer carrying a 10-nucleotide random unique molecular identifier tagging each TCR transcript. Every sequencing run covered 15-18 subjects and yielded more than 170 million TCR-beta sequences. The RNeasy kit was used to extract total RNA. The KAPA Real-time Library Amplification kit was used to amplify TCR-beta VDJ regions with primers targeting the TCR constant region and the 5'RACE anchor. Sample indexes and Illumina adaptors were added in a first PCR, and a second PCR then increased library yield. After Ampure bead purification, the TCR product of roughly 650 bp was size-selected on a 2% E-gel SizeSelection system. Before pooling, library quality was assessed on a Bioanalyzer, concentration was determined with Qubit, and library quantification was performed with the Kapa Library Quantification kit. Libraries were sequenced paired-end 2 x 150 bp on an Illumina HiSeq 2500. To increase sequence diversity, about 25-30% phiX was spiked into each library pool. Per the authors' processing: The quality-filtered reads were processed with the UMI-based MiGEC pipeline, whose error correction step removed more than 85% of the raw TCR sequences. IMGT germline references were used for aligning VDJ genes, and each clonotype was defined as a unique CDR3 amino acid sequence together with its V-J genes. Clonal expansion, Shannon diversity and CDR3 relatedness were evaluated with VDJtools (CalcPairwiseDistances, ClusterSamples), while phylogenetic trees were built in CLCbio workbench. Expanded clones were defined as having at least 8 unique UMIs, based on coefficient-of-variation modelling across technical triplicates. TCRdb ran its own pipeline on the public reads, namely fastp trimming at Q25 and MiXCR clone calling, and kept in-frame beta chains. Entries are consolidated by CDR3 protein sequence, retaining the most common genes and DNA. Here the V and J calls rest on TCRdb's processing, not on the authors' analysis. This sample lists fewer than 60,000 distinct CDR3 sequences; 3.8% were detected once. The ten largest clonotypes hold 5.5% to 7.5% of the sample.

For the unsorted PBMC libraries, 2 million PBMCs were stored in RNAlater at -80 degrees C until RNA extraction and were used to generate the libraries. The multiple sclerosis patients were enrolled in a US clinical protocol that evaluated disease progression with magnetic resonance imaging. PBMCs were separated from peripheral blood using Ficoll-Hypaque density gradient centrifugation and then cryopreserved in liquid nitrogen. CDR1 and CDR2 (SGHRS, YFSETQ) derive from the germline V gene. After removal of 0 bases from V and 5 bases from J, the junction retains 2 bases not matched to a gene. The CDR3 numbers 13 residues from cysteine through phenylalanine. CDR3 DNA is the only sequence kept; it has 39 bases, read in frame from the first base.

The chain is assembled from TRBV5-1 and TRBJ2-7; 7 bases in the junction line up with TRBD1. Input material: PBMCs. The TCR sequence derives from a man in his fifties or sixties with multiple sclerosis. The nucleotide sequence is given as TGCGCCAGCAGCTTGGGGCAGGGGGACGAGCAGTACTTC. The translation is CASSLGQGDEQYF. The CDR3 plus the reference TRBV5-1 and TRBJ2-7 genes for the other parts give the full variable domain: KAGVTQTPRYLIKTRGQQVTLSCSPISGHRSVSWYQQTPGQGLQFLFEYFSETQRNKGNFPGRFSGRQFSNSRSEMNVSTLELGDSALYLCASSLGQGDEQYFGPGTRLTVT.